The 4 T cell receptor beta chains below all came from one sample that was sequenced in a study of cytomegalovirus exposure and HLA in healthy donors. Both 60 Vbeta primers and 13 Jbeta primers went into the PCR. Only in-frame clones appear in the TCRdb table, and some are missing; sequencing was by immunoSEQ multiplex PCR. The sample consists of around 180,000 clones, 80% to 85% of them appearing once. Sequencing was done on a sample of PBMCs. Every receptor here comes from a woman in her forties in good health and CMV-seronegative.

The chain has TRBV2 and TRBJ2-2; 11 nucleotides match TRBD2. CDR3 length equals 14 residues. The V segment lost 6 bases and the J segment 4 bases; nucleotides outside the gene matches: 1. Looked up from germline, CDR1 is SNHLY and CDR2 is FYNNEI. The CDR3 is CASRGTSGTGELFF. The CDR3 nucleotides are TGTGCCAGCAGAGGGACTAGCGGCACCGGGGAGCTGTTTTTT.

The rearrangement uses TRBV7-9 and TRBJ2-1, with D possibly TRBD2 on 6 matching bases. The V end lost 5 bases, the J end lost 0 bases, and 17 bases lay between the germline ends. CDR1 and CDR2 from the germline V gene are SEHNR and FQNEAQ (reference sequence). The CDR3 contains 17 residues. The CDR3 sequence: CASSPGPGTHSYNEQFF. The CDR3 region has the DNA TGTGCCAGCAGCCCTGGACCAGGGACTCACTCCTACAATGAGCAGTTCTTC.

This clone was counted between two and nine times. This chain links TRBV14 with TRBJ1-2, with no clear D. There are 15 residues in the CDR3. Deletions cut 4 bases from V and 6 bases from J, with 18 bases between. Germline loops: CDR1 SGHDN, CDR2 FVKESK. CDR3 bases: TGTGCCAGCAGCCTCTCCCGTCGGGTTTTGAATGGCTACACCTTC. Protein: CASSLSRRVLNGYTF.

V and J are TRBV5-1 and TRBJ1-1; D is unresolved. The CDR3 contains 13 residues. With 0 bases removed from V and 7 bases from J, the gap between germline ends came to 10 bases. Germline values: CDR1 SGHRS, CDR2 YFSETQ. The CDR3 DNA is TGCGCCAGCAGCTTGGTCACAGAAGGTGAAGCTTTCTTT. Its translation: CASSLVTEGEAFF.